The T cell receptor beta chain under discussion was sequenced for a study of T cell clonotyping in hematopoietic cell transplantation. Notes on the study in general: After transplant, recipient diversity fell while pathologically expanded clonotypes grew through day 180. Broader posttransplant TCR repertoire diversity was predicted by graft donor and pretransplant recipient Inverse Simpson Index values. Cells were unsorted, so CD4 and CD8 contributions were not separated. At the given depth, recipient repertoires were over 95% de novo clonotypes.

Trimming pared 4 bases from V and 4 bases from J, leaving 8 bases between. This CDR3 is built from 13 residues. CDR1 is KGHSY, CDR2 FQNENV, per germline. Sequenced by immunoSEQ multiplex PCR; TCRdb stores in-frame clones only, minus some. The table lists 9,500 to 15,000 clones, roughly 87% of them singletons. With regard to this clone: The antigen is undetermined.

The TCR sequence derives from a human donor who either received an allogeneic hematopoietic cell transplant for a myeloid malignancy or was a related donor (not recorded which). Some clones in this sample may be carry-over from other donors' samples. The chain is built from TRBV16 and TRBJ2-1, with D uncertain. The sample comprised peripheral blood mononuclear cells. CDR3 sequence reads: CASSPPSYNEQFF. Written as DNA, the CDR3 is TGTGCCAGCAGCCCTCCCAGTTACAATGAGCAGTTCTTC.